These T cell receptor beta chains were read from a single sample in a study of Ad26.COV2.S vaccination and SARS-CoV-2 variants. Generated by immunoSEQ multiplex PCR, the TCRdb table keeps only in-frame clones and is missing some. Of 300,000 to 400,000 clones listed, over 75% are singletons. The sample was peripheral blood, taken in a trial of Ad26.COV2.S vaccine versus placebo. These receptors all stem from a person between 18 and 65 years old who received the Ad26.COV2.S COVID-19 vaccine or a placebo. CDR3s include the opening cysteine and the closing phenylalanine or tryptophan. Each record gives: J gene, V gene, CDR3 protein.

J gene: TRBJ1-2; V gene: TRBV7-9; CDR3 protein: CASSSGNLSGYTF
J gene: TRBJ2-3; V gene: TRBV7-2; CDR3 protein: CASSFSGGANTDTQYF
J gene: TRBJ1-2; V gene: TRBV11-2; CDR3 protein: CASSRPGTGYGYTF
J gene: TRBJ1-3; V gene: TRBV6-5; CDR3 protein: CASSYAPAGNTIYF
J gene: TRBJ1-1; V gene: TRBV3-1/TRBV3-2; CDR3 protein: CASSLQANTEAFF
J gene: TRBJ2-7; V gene: TRBV11-2; CDR3 protein: CASSLRGFGSYEQYF
J gene: TRBJ1-5; V gene: TRBV5-1; CDR3 protein: CASSLGGGDNQPQHF
J gene: TRBJ2-1; V gene: TRBV3-1/TRBV3-2; CDR3 protein: CASSQRTGRRNEQFF
J gene: TRBJ1-1; V gene: TRBV6-5; CDR3 protein: CASSRDKNTEAFF
J gene: TRBJ2-1; V gene: TRBV9; CDR3 protein: CASSVGAGPGDEQFF
J gene: TRBJ2-1; V gene: TRBV6-4; CDR3 protein: CASSEGTGETNEQFF
J gene: TRBJ2-7; V gene: TRBV6-2/TRBV6-3; CDR3 protein: CASSPGQGRYEQYF
J gene: TRBJ1-5; V gene: TRBV19; CDR3 protein: CASTRYAEPQHF
J gene: TRBJ2-3; V gene: TRBV29-1; CDR3 protein: CSVETDSTDTQYF
J gene: TRBJ2-2; V gene: TRBV7-9; CDR3 protein: CASSTLPNTGELFF
J gene: TRBJ1-6; V gene: TRBV14; CDR3 protein: CASSQELDSPLHF
J gene: TRBJ1-2; V gene: TRBV11-2; CDR3 protein: CASSLGGTGDGYTF
J gene: TRBJ2-5; V gene: TRBV11-2; CDR3 protein: CASSLDYWEAGKETQYF
J gene: TRBJ1-3; V gene: TRBV3-1/TRBV3-2; CDR3 protein: CASSQYTGTGNTIYF
J gene: TRBJ1-1; V gene: TRBV7-9; CDR3 protein: CASSLGGSEAFF